Reported below is one T cell receptor beta chain. What it recognizes is unknown. The entry originates in a study of T cell responses to AZD1222 COVID-19 vaccine. Study findings and constraints: None of the repertoires were sampled until the peak T cell response had passed. CD4 TCRs linked to vaccination spanned spike, dominating at 160-218 and 743-854.

This CDR3 has 16 amino acids. Germline CDR1 is SGHDT and CDR2 is YYEEEE. With 3 bases removed from V and 3 bases from J, the gap between germline ends came to 16 bases. The data were produced by immunoSEQ multiplex PCR, yet TCRdb's version contains in-frame clones alone and is incomplete. Counted here are roughly 100,000 clones, 80% to 85% occurring once; the ten biggest clones make up about 18%. The sample in question was peripheral blood, obtained on day 0 of AZD1222 vaccination. The chain joins TRBV5-6 to TRBJ1-3, with a possible D match to TRBD1 (6 bases). The receptor was isolated from an adult in good health. The CDR3 spells CASSSDRLQRGNTIYF. DNA for the CDR3: TGTGCCAGCAGCTCCGACAGGTTACAACGTGGAAACACCATATATTTT.